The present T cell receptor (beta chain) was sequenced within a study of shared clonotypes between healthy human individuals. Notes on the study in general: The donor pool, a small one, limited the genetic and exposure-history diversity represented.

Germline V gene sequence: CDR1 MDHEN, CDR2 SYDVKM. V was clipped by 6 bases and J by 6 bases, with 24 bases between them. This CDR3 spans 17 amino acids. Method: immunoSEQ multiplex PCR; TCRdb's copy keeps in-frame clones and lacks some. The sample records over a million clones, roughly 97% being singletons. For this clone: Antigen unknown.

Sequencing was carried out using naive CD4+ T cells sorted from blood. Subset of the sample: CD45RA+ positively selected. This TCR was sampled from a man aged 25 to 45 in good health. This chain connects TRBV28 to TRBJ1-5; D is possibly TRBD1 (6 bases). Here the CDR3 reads CASSRPGHRGMGQPQHF. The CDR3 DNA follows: TGTGCCAGCAGCCGCCCGGGACACCGGGGCATGGGTCAGCCCCAGCATTTT.